This is a list of T cell receptor beta chains from one sample in a study of T cells in Graves' hyperthyroidism and ophthalmopathy. A single record per CDR3 protein comes from TCRdb applying MiXCR to the multiplex PCR reads. Of some 400,000 distinct CDR3 sequences in the sample, approximately 13% were seen once. The sequenced material came from blood. These receptors all come from a man under 40 with Graves' hyperthyroidism that later progressed to Graves' ophthalmopathy. Each CDR3 is given with its conserved first and last residue. The D gene is left open where the match is weak.

V gene: TRBV5-1; D gene: TRBD2; CDR3 protein: CASSYERGSTDTQYF
V gene: TRBV7-8; D gene: NA; CDR3 protein: CASSFSLQENTGELFF
V gene: TRBV6-1; D gene: TRBD2; CDR3 protein: CASKSLRGGQETQYF
V gene: TRBV7-2; D gene: NA; CDR3 protein: CASSLTRTAGNTIYF
V gene: TRBV2; D gene: TRBD1; CDR3 protein: CASIRQGSTSTDTQYF
V gene: TRBV20-1; D gene: TRBD1; CDR3 protein: CSARTGQSPLHF
V gene: TRBV12-3/TRBV12-4; D gene: TRBD1; CDR3 protein: CASRAGQSSGNTIYF
V gene: TRBV5-1; D gene: TRBD1; CDR3 protein: CASSLGQGASNQPQHF
V gene: TRBV3-1; D gene: TRBD1; CDR3 protein: CASSQSLTGGLYEKLFF
V gene: TRBV12-3/TRBV12-4; D gene: NA; CDR3 protein: CASSFGPDTQYF